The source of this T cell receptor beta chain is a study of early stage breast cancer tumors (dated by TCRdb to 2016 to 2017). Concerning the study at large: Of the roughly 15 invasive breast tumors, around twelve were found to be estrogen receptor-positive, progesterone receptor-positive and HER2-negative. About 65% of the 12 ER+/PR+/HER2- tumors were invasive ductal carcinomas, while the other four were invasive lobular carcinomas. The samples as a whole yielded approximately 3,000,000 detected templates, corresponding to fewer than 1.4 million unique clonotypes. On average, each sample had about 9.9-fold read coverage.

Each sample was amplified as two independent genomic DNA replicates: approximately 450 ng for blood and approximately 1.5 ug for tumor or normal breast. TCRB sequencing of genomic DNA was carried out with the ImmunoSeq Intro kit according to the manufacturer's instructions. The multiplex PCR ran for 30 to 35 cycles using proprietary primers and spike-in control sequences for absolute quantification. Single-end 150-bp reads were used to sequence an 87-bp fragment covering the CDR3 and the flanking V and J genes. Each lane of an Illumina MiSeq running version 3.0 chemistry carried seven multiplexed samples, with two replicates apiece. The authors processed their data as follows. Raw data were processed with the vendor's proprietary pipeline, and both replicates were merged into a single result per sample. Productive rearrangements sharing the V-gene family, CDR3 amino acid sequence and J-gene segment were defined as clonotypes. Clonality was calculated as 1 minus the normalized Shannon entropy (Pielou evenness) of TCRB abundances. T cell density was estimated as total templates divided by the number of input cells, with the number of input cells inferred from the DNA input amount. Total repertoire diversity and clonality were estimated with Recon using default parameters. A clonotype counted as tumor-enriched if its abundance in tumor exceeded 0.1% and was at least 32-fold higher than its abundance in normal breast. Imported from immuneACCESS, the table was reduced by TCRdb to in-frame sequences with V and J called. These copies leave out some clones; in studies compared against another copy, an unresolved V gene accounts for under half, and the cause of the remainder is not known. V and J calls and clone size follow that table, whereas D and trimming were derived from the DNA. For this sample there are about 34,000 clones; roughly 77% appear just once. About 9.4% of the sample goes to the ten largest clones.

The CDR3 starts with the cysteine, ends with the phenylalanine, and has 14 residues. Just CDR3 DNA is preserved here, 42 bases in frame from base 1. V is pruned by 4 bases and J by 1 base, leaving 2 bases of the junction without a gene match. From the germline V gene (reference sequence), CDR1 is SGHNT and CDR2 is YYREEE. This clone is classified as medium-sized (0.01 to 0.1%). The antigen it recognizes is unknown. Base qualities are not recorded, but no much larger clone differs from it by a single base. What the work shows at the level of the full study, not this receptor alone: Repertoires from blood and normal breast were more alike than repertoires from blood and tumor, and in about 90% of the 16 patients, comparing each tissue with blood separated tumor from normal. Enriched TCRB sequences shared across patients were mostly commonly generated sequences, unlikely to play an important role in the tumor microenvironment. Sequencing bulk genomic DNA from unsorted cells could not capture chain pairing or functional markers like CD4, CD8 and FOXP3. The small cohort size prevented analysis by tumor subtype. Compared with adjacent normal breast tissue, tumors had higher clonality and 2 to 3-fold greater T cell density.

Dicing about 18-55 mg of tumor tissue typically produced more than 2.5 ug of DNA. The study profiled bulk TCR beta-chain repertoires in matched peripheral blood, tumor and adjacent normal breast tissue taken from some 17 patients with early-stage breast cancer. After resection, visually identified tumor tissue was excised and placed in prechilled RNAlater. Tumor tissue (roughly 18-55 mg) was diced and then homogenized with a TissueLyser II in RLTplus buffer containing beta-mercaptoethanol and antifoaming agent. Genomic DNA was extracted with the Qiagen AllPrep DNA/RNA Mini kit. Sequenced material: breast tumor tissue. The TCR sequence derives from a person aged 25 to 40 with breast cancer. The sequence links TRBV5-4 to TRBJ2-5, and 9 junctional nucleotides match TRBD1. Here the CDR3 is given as CASSVQGAQETQYF. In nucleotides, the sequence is TGTGCCAGCAGCGTACAGGGGGCCCAAGAGACCCAGTACTTC.